This T cell receptor (beta chain) emerged from a study of early T cells in non-severe SARS-CoV-2 infection. As for the study in general: The chains were unpaired, and the sequenced material was bulk RNA from unsorted whole blood.

This clonotype appeared many times. Its antigen remains unidentified. Attachment of unique molecular identifiers was made to individual cDNA molecules. TCRdb re-derived calls from the 5' RACE reads in MiXCR, one entry per CDR3 protein. The sample yields about 40,000 distinct CDR3 sequences, approximately 4.8% seen once. V shed 7 bases, J shed 11 bases, and the junction held 10 bases outside the gene matches. The CDR3 spans 12 residues. Germline CDR1 reads MNHEY; CDR2 reads SMNVEV (reference sequence). Study-level points and caveats: The VDJdb matching leaned toward anti-spike CD8 responses and overlooked private and CD4 specificities.

The clonotype was recovered from an adult who was a healthcare worker with PCR-confirmed SARS-CoV-2 infection or an uninfected control (not recorded which). The rearrangement joins TRBV27 to TRBJ1-1; 7 positions agree with TRBD1. Material for sequencing was whole blood. The CDR3 bases are TGTGCCAGCATGGAGGGGGCGGGGCCGGCTTTCTTT. This codes for CASMEGAGPAFF.